Included here is one T cell receptor (beta chain) sequence, with context. Its antigen is unidentified. The data are from a study of CD8+ T cells in alopecia areata. In the study overall: Tofacitinib administration persisted for 6 to 18 months, succeeded by 6 months off drug. Study-level points and caveats: Tofacitinib did not eliminate many expanded lesional clones from scalp or blood. Scalp clonality dropped significantly under tofacitinib, as did expanded CD8+ top-100 clones.

Treatment defined: oral pan-JAK inhibitor, 5-10 mg twice daily. Extracted RNA was reverse transcribed, and the resulting cDNA served as sequencing template. Assay: immunoSEQ multiplex PCR; the TCRdb copy retains only in-frame clones and omits some. Of over 150,000 clones in the sample, approximately 53% were seen once. This material consisted of CD8+ T cells sorted from blood, taken at week 24, from a patient treated with tofacitinib. The sequence was obtained from a human donor with alopecia areata.

The CDR3 bases are TGTGCCTGGAGTTCCTACCGGGACCTTAACACTGAAGCTTTCTTT. It specifies CAWSSYRDLNTEAFF. V gene TRBV30 combines with J gene TRBJ1-1; D might be TRBD1 (5 bases). Germline-derived CDR1 and CDR2 are GTSNPN and SVGIG (reference sequence). Trimming left V 2 bases short and J 2 bases short, with 15 bases between. This CDR3 has 15 amino acids.